One and the same sample provided the 21 T cell receptor beta chains below, sequenced in a study of radiotherapy plus CTLA-4 blockade in lung cancer. Sequenced by immunoSEQ multiplex PCR; TCRdb stores in-frame clones only, minus some. The sample carries roughly 110,000 clones, around 84% recorded once. The input for sequencing was peripheral blood, taken from a patient treated with radiotherapy plus ipilimumab. These receptors all stem from a human donor with non-small cell lung cancer that progressed on radiotherapy plus ipilimumab. Some clones in this sample may be carry-over from other donors' samples.

The genes are TRBV30 and TRBJ2-7; tentatively, D is TRBD1 (5 bases). Trimming removed 7 bases at V and 0 bases at J, with 13 bases between. The CDR3 loop spans 13 amino acids. CDR1 and CDR2 (germline): GTSNPN, SVGIG (reference sequence). The CDR3 DNA reads TGTGCCTTGGGGCGGATCAGCTCCTACGAGCAGTACTTC. It translates to CALGRISSYEQYF.

The rearrangement links TRBV14 to TRBJ2-5; 11 bases align to TRBD1. The CDR3 spans 15 residues. The V gene's germline CDR1 is SGHDN and CDR2 FVKESK. J lost 4 bases, V lost 5 bases, and 6 bases had no gene match. This chain's CDR3 is CASSYWDRGAETQYF. The CDR3 DNA reads as TGTGCCAGCAGCTACTGGGACAGGGGGGCAGAGACCCAGTACTTC.

V gene TRBV5-4 combines with J gene TRBJ2-3; TRBD1 aligns across 12 bases. The CDR3 spans 16 residues. Germline loops: CDR1 SGHNT, CDR2 YYREEE (reference sequence). V lost 4 bases, J lost 5 bases, and 8 bases stayed unmatched. This chain's CDR3 is CASSRGDRGHVDTQYF. DNA of the CDR3: TGTGCCAGCAGCCGCGGGGACAGGGGGCATGTAGATACGCAGTATTTT. The full variable domain, completed using reference TRBV5-4 and TRBJ2-3, is ETGVTQSPTHLIKTRGQQVTLRCSSQSGHNTVSWYQQALGQGPQFIFQYYREEENGRGNFPPRFSGLQFPNYSSELNVNALELDDSALYLCASSRGDRGHVDTQYFGPGTRLTVL.

This clone has more than one count but fewer than ten. The gene calls are TRBV19 and TRBJ2-3; no definite D call. The CDR3 has 14 amino acids. CDR1 is LNHDA and CDR2 is SQIVND in the germline V gene (reference sequence). Deletions cut 2 bases from V and 2 bases from J, with 8 bases between. In nucleotides, the CDR3 is TGTGCCAGTAGTATATGGCAGGACACAGATACGCAGTATTTT. This sequence encodes CASSIWQDTDTQYF.

This sequence joins TRBV6-4 and TRBJ2-3; D is perhaps TRBD2 (6 bases). This CDR3 comprises 14 residues. CDR1 is MRHNA, CDR2 SNTAGT, per germline. The V end lost 0 bases, the J end lost 4 bases, and 8 bases lay between the germline ends. Written as DNA, the CDR3 is TGTGCCAGCAGTGACTCAGGGGAGGCAGATACGCAGTATTTT. Its translation: CASSDSGEADTQYF.

This clone was seen a few times. V is TRBV2 and J is TRBJ1-6; 8 bases match TRBD1. The CDR3 is 16 residues long. Germline assignment: CDR1 SNHLY and CDR2 FYNNEI. J lost 6 bases, V lost 5 bases, and 9 bases had no gene match. The CDR3: CASSLSEGTGNSPLHF. CDR3 bases: TGTGCCAGCAGTCTTTCGGAAGGGACAGGTAATTCACCCCTCCACTTT.

This chain links TRBV11-1 with TRBJ1-1, with a possible D match to TRBD1 (6 bases). V was trimmed by 2 bases and J by 2 bases, leaving 15 bases between them. This CDR3 is 16 amino acids long. Germline lookup yields CDR1 SGHAT and CDR2 FQDESV (reference sequence). As DNA, the CDR3 is TGTGCCAGCAGCTTAACTCGGGGGCAGACTAACACTGAAGCTTTCTTT. Its translation: CASSLTRGQTNTEAFF.

This clone has only a few counts. This chain links TRBV5-1 with TRBJ2-1; unclear D gene. CDR1 is SGHRS and CDR2 is YFSETQ in the germline V gene. Deletions cut 2 bases from V and 3 bases from J, with 15 bases between. The CDR3 contains 16 residues. The CDR3 loop reads CASSLETGDGYNEQFF. The CDR3 DNA sequence: TGCGCCAGCAGCTTAGAGACCGGTGACGGCTACAATGAGCAGTTCTTC.

Written as DNA, the CDR3 is TGTGCCAGTAGTGCGGCGCCCAACTATGGCTACACCTTC. Translated, it gives CASSAAPNYGYTF. The rearrangement links TRBV19 to TRBJ1-2; unclear D gene. In germline, CDR1 is LNHDA, CDR2 SQIVND (reference sequence). The germline V and J ends were trimmed by 5 bases and 2 bases, with 9 bases remaining between them. The CDR3 spans 13 residues.

J is TRBJ2-5 and V is TRBV7-9, with TRBD1 identical over 7 bases. Germline V gives CDR1 SEHNR, CDR2 FQNEAQ (reference sequence). The CDR3 contains 12 residues. The V gene end was trimmed by 7 bases and the J gene end by 3 bases; junction bases not matched to a gene: 2. CDR3 loop: CASTGGKETQYF. CDR3 DNA sequence: TGTGCCAGCACAGGGGGTAAAGAGACCCAGTACTTC.

V and J are TRBV27 and TRBJ1-1; D is unclear. V was shortened by 4 bases and J by 1 base, with 10 bases between the two germline ends. The germline gives CDR1 MNHEY, CDR2 SMNVEV (reference sequence). The CDR3 is made up of 14 amino acids. The chain's CDR3 is CASSYGPGNTEAFF. CDR3 DNA: TGTGCCAGCAGTTACGGTCCGGGGAACACTGAAGCTTTCTTT.

The CDR3 nucleotides read TGTGCCAGCAACCTAGGGGGGGCCACTGAAGCTTTCTTT. This gives the protein CASNLGGATEAFF. The chain joins TRBV7-2 to TRBJ1-1, with D possibly matching TRBD1 (6 bases). The CDR3 length is 13 residues. Trimming left V 7 bases short and J 4 bases short, with 13 bases between. CDR1 SGHTA and CDR2 FQGNSA come from the germline V gene.

The chain uses TRBV29-1 and TRBJ2-1; D gene unclear. The V end was cut by 5 bases, the J end by 5 bases, with 13 bases between. The CDR3 contains 13 residues. Germline V CDR1 and CDR2: SQVTM, ANQGSEA. The CDR3 sequence is CSVYLDEDNEQFF. The CDR3 DNA reads TGCAGCGTTTACCTCGACGAAGACAATGAGCAGTTCTTC.

The chain links TRBV6-5 to TRBJ1-1; D not resolved. This CDR3 has 14 residues. With 5 bases removed from V and 1 base from J, the gap between germline ends came to 11 bases. In germline, CDR1 is MNHEY, CDR2 SVGAGI. The CDR3: CASSKFLRNTEAFF. As DNA, the CDR3 is TGTGCCAGCAGTAAGTTCTTGCGGAACACTGAAGCTTTCTTT.

The rearrangement uses TRBV5-1 and TRBJ2-5, with TRBD1 as a possible D gene (6 bases). V lost 4 bases to trimming and J lost 2 bases, with 12 bases between them. From germline, CDR1 is SGHRS and CDR2 YFSETQ. The CDR3 is 14 residues long. CDR3 in DNA: TGCGCCAGCAGCCTGACAGGAAATCAAGAGACCCAGTACTTC. Protein sequence: CASSLTGNQETQYF. Drawing the rest from reference TRBV5-1 and TRBJ2-5, the complete variable domain is KAGVTQTPRYLIKTRGQQVTLSCSPISGHRSVSWYQQTPGQGLQFLFEYFSETQRNKGNFPGRFSGRQFSNSRSEMNVSTLELGDSALYLCASSLTGNQETQYFGPGTRLLVL.

The chain carries TRBV19 and TRBJ2-1, with 8 bases matching TRBD2. V lost 6 bases, J lost 9 bases, and 10 bases stayed unmatched. The CDR3 sequence is 14 residues long. Germline V CDR1 and CDR2: LNHDA, SQIVND (reference sequence). The CDR3 protein is CASRVYGGASEQFF. The CDR3 coding sequence is TGTGCCAGTAGAGTATACGGGGGGGCGAGTGAGCAGTTCTTC.

The chain links TRBV7-9 to TRBJ2-3, with 7 bases fitting TRBD2. Germline lookup yields CDR1 SEHNR and CDR2 FQNEAQ (reference sequence). Unmatched junction bases numbered 1, after V lost 3 bases and J lost 1 base. The CDR3 has 14 residues. The CDR3 loop reads CASSLGLRTDTQYF. As DNA, the CDR3 is TGTGCCAGCAGCTTGGGACTACGCACAGATACGCAGTATTTT.

The chain has TRBV7-2 and TRBJ1-1; 7 bases line up with TRBD1. CDR1 and CDR2 from the germline V gene are SGHTA and FQGNSA. J lost 4 bases, V lost 4 bases, and 9 bases had no gene match. The CDR3 length is 15 residues. The CDR3 DNA sequence: TGTGCCAGCAGCTCGCCGACAGGGAGGGGCACTGAAGCTTTCTTT. It yields the protein CASSSPTGRGTEAFF. Combining the CDR3 with reference TRBV7-2 and TRBJ1-1 gives the whole variable domain GAGVSQSPSNKVTEKGKDVELRCDPISGHTALYWYRQSLGQGLEFLIYFQGNSAPDKSGLPSDRFSAERTGGSVSTLTIQRTQQEDSAVYLCASSSPTGRGTEAFFGQGTRLTVV.

The rearrangement links TRBV7-2 to TRBJ2-3; 11 positions match TRBD2. Trimming took 5 bases from V and 5 from J; bases not matched to a gene: 9. CDR1 is SGHTA, CDR2 FQGNSA, per germline. This CDR3 is 16 amino acids long. CDR3 coding DNA: TGTGCCAGCAGCATTTATAGCGGGGGGGAGGAAGATACGCAGTATTTT. This translates into CASSIYSGGEEDTQYF.

This sequence joins TRBV10-3 and TRBJ1-6; D is possibly TRBD1 (6 bases). The CDR3 runs to 14 residues. V was pared by 3 bases and J by 8 bases, with 11 bases between. Germline V lookup: CDR1 ENHRY, CDR2 SYGVKD. CDR3 nucleotide sequence: TGTGCCATCAGTGAACGGTCAGGGGATTCACCCCTCCACTTT. Translation gives CAISERSGDSPLHF.

The rearrangement uses TRBV5-6 and TRBJ2-1; D assignment may be TRBD1 or TRBD2 (5 bases each). Germline CDR1 SGHDT, CDR2 YYEEEE. V was pared by 5 bases and J by 5 bases, with 11 bases between. The CDR3 spans 13 residues. The CDR3 sequence is CASSSGTHNEQFF. For the CDR3, the DNA is TGTGCCAGCAGTTCCGGGACCCACAATGAGCAGTTCTTC.